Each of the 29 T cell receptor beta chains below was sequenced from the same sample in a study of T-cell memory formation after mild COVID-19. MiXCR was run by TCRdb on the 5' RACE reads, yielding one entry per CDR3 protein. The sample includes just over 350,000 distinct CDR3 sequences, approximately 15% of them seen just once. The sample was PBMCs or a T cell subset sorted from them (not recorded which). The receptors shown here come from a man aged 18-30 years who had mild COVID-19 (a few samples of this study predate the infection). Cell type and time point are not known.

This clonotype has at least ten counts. CDR3 residues: CASSTRGDRAYQETQYF. In DNA, the CDR3 is TGTGCCAGCAGTACCCGGGGGGACAGGGCGTACCAAGAGACCCAGTACTTC. The V gene is TRBV27, the J gene TRBJ2-5; TRBD1 aligns across 9 bases. Germline CDR1 MNHEY, CDR2 SMNVEV (reference sequence). J lost 0 bases, V lost 5 bases, and 10 bases had no gene match. The CDR3 covers 17 residues.

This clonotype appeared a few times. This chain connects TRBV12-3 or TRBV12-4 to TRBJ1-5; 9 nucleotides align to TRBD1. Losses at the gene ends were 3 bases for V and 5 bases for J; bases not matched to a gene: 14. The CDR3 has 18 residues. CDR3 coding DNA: TGTGCCAGCAGTTTGAGTCTACCTGGGACAGGGAGGGATCAGCCCCAGCATTTT. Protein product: CASSLSLPGTGRDQPQHF.

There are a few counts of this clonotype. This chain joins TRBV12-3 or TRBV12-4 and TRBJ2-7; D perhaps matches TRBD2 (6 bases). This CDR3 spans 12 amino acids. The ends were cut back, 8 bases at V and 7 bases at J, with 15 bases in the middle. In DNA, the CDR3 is TGTGCCAGCGGGCCGGGACTCGGAGAGCAGTACGTC. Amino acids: CASGPGLGEQYV.

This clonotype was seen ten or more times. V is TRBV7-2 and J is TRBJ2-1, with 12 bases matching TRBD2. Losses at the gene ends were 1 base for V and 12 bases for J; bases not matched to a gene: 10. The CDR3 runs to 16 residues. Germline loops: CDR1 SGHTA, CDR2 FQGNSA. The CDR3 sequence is CASSLEWTSGALGQFF. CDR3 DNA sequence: TGTGCCAGCAGCTTAGAGTGGACTAGCGGGGCTCTTGGGCAGTTCTTC.

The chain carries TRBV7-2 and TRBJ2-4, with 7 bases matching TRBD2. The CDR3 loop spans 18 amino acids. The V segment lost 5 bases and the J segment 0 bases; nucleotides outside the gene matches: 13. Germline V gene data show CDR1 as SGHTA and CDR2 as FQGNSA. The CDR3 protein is CASSLNRGGGSAKNIQYF. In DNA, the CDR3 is TGTGCCAGCAGCCTCAACCGGGGCGGGGGTTCAGCCAAAAACATTCAGTACTTC. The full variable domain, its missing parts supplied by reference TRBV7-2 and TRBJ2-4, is GAGVSQSPSNKVTEKGKDVELRCDPISGHTALYWYRQSLGQGLEFLIYFQGNSAPDKSGLPSDRFSAERTGGSVSTLTIQRTQQEDSAVYLCASSLNRGGGSAKNIQYFGAGTRLSVL.

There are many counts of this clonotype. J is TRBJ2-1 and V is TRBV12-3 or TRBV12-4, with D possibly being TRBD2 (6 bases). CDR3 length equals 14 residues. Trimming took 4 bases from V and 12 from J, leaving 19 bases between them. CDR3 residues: CASSSWRDGHGQFF. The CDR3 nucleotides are TGTGCCAGCAGTTCATGGCGGGACGGCCACGGGCAGTTCTTC.

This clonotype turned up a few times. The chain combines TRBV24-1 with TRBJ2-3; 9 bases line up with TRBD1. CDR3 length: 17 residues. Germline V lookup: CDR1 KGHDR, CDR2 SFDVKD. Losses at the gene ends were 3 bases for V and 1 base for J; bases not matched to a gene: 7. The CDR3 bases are TGTGCCACCAGTGATCCGGGGGACAGGGAGGGCACAGATACGCAGTATTTT. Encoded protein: CATSDPGDREGTDTQYF.

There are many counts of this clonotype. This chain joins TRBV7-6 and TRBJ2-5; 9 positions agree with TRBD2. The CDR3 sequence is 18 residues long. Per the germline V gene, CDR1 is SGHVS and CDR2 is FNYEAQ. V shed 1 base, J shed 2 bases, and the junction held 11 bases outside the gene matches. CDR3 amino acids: CASSLVPIAGAPQETQYF. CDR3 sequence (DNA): TGTGCCAGCAGCTTAGTCCCCATAGCGGGGGCGCCTCAAGAGACCCAGTACTTC. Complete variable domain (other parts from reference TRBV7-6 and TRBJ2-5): GAGVSQSPRYKVTKRGQDVALRCDPISGHVSLYWYRQALGQGPEFLTYFNYEAQQDKSGLPNDRFSAERPEGSISTLTIQRTEQRDSAMYRCASSLVPIAGAPQETQYFGPGTRLLVL.

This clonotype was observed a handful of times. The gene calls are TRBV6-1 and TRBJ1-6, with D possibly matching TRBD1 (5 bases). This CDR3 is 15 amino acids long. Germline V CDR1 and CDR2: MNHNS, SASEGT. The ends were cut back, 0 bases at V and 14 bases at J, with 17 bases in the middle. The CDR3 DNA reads TGTGCCAGCAGTGAAGCTCCCGGCGGGGCTGGGACCCTCCACTTT. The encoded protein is CASSEAPGGAGTLHF.

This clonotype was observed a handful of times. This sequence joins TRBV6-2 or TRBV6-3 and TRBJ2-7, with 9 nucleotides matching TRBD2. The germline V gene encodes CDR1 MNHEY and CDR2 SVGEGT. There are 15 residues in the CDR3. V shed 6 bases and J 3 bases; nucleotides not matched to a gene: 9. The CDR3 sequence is CASSPGGSGSYEQYV. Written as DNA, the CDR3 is TGTGCCAGCAGCCCGGGTGGTAGCGGGAGCTACGAGCAGTACGTC.

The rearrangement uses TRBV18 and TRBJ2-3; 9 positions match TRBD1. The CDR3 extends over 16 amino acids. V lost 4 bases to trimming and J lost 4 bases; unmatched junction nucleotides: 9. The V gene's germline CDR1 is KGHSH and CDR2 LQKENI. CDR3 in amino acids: CASSLSTGGWPDTQYF. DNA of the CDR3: TGTGCCAGCTCACTCTCGACAGGGGGGTGGCCAGATACGCAGTATTTT.

CDR3 loop: CASSPLWAGGPGDTQYF. CDR3 nucleotide sequence: TGTGCCAGCAGCCCCCTTTGGGCGGGGGGGCCCGGGGATACGCAGTATTTT. This rearrangement joins TRBV6-5 to TRBJ2-3, with TRBD2 identical over 9 bases. Trimming at V came to 6 bases and at J to 6 bases, leaving 16 bases not matched to a gene. The CDR3 sequence is 17 residues long. The germline V gene encodes CDR1 MNHEY and CDR2 SVGAGI.

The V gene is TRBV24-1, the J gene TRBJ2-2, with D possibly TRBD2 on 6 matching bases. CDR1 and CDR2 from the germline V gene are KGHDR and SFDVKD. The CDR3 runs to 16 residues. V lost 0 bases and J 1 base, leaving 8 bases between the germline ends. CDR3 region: CATSDLSRGNTGELFF. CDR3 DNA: TGTGCCACCAGTGATTTGTCGCGGGGGAACACCGGGGAGCTGTTTTTT.

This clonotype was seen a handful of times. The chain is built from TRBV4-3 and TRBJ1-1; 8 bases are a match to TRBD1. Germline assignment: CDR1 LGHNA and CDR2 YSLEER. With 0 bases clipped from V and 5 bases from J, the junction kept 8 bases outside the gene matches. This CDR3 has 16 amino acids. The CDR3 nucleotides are TGCGCCAGCAGCCAAGATGGGACAGGACATGGGACTGAAGCTTTCTTT. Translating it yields CASSQDGTGHGTEAFF.

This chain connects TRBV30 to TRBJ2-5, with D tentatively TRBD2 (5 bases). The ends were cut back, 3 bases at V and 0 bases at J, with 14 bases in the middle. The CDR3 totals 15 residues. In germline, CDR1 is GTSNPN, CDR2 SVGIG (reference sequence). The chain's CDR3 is CAWSPSSGYQETQYF. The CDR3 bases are TGTGCCTGGAGCCCCTCCTCGGGGTACCAAGAGACCCAGTACTTC.

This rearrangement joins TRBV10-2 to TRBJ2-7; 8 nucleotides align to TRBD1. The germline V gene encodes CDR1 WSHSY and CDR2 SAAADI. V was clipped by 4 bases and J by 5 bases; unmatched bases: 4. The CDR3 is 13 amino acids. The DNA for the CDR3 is TGCGCCAGCAGTGGGACAGGGTACAACGAGCAGTACTTC. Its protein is CASSGTGYNEQYF.

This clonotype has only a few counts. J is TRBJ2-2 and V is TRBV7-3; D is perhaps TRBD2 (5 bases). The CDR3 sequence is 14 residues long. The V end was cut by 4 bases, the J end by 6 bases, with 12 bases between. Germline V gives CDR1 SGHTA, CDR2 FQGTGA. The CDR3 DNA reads TGTGCCAGCAGCTCCGGACTTTATCCCGGGGAGCTGTTTTTT. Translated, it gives CASSSGLYPGELFF.

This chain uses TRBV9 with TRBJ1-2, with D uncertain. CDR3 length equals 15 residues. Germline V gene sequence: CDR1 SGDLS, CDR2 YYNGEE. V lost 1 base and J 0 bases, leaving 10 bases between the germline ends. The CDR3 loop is CASSVTPDANYGYTF. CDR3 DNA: TGTGCCAGCAGCGTAACTCCCGACGCTAACTATGGCTACACCTTC.

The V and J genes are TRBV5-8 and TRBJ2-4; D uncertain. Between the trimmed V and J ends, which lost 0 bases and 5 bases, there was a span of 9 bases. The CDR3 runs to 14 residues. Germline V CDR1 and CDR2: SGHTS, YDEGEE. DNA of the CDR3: TGTGCCAGCAGCTTGGGGCCTACAGAAAACATTCAGTACTTC. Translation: CASSLGPTENIQYF.

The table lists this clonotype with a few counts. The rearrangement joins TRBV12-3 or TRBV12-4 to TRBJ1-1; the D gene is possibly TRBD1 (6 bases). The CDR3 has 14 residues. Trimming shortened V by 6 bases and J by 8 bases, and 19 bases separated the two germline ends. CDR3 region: CASRDRPGAEEAFF. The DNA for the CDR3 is TGTGCCAGCAGAGACCGACCAGGGGCCGAGGAAGCTTTCTTT.

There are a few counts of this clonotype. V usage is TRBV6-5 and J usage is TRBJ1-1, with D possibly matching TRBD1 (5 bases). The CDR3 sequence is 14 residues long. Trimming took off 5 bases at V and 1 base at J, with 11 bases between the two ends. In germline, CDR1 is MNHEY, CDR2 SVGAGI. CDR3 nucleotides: TGTGCCAGCAGTCTGGGACGGAGGAACACTGAAGCTTTCTTT. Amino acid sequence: CASSLGRRNTEAFF.

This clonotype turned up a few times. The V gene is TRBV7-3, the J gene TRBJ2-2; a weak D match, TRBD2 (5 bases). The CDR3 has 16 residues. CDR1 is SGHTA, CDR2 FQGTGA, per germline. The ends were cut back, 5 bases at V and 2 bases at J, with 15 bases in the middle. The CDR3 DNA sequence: TGTGCCAGCAGCCCTACGACTAACATAAACACCGGGGAGCTGTTTTTT. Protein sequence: CASSPTTNINTGELFF.

DNA of the CDR3: TGTGCCAGCAGCCAAGACGGTGGTCGGGGGTACAATGAGCAGTTCTTC. It codes for CASSQDGGRGYNEQFF. The genes are TRBV16 and TRBJ2-1, with D maybe TRBD2 (6 bases). The germline CDR1 and CDR2 sequences are KGHSY and FQNENV. Trimming removed 2 bases from V and 4 bases from J, with 15 bases in between. The CDR3 runs 16 residues.

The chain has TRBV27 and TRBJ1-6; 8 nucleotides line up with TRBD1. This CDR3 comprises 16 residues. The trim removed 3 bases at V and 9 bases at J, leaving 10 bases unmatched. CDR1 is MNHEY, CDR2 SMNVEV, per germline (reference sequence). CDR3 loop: CASSFGQGAGSSPLHF. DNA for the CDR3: TGTGCCAGCAGTTTTGGACAGGGTGCGGGATCTTCACCCCTCCACTTT.

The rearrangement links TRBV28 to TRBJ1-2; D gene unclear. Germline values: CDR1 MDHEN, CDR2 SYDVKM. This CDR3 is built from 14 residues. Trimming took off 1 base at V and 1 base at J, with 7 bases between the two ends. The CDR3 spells CASSLYDLNYGYTF. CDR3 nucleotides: TGTGCCAGCAGTTTATATGACCTTAACTATGGCTACACCTTC.

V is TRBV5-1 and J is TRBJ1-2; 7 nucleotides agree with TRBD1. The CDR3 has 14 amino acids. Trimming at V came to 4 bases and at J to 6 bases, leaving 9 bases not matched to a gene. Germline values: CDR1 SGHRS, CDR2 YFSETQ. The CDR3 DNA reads TGCGCCAGCAGCATCAACAGGGGCAACAATGGCTACACCTTC. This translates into CASSINRGNNGYTF.

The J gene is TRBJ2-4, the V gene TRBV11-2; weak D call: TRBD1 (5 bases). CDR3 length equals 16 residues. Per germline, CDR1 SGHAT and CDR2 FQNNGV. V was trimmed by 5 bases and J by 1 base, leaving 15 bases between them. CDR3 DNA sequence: TGTGCCAGCAGCCCGCAGCTGGGGCCGGCCAAAAACATTCAGTACTTC. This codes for CASSPQLGPAKNIQYF.

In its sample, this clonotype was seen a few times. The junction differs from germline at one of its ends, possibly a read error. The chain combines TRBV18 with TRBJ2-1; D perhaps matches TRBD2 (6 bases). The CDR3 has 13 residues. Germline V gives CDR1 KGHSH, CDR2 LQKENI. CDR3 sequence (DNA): TGCGCCAGCAGCCCACCCGGGGGTGATGAGCAGTTCTTC. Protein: CASSPPGGDEQFF.

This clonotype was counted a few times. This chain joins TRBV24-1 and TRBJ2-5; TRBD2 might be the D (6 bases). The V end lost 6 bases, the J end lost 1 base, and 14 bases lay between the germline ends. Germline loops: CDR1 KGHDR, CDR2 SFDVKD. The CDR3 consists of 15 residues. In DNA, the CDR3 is TGTGCCACCAGTCCGGGGGTCGGGTTCCAAGAGACCCAGTACTTC. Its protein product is CATSPGVGFQETQYF.